This TCR beta chain was captured in a study of cytomegalovirus exposure and HLA in healthy donors. About the study: Counted in an early data release were approximately 85 million unique TCRs from HLA-typed donors. Findings and limits, study-wide: Investigators reported some 150 TCR beta chains as tied to cytomegalovirus. A classifier reportedly called cytomegalovirus status with high sensitivity and specificity.

13 Jbeta primers and 60 Vbeta primers were used for the PCR. The table came from immunoSEQ multiplex PCR; TCRdb's copy has only in-frame clones and leaves some out. The sample consists of under 200,000 clones, approximately 71% of them appearing once. CDR3 size: 17 residues. Germline CDR1 is MNHNS and CDR2 is SASEGT. With 3 bases removed from V and 1 base from J, the gap between germline ends came to 13 bases. This clone was counted a single time. Its antigen is undetermined. The sequencing input was PBMCs. The origin of this receptor is a young woman in good health and CMV-seropositive. This chain links TRBV6-1 with TRBJ1-6; D uncertain. This CDR3 is CASSDPPVRSYNSPLHF. The CDR3 bases are TGTGCCAGCAGTGACCCCCCGGTCCGGTCCTATAATTCACCCCTCCACTTT.